A single sample is the source of the 5 T cell receptor beta chains below, sequenced in a study of siplizumab effects on memory and regulatory T cells. The protocol was immunoSEQ multiplex PCR, while the TCRdb copy is restricted to in-frame clones and leaves out a portion. The profile shows some 110,000 clones, around 93% of them singletons. The sequenced material came from CD4+ T cells sorted from blood. The receptors come from a human donor in good health.

CDR3 coding DNA: TGTGCCACCAGCAGAGACCTTCAGGGGACCGAAGCTTTCTTT. Its protein product is CATSRDLQGTEAFF. The rearrangement links TRBV15 to TRBJ1-1; D perhaps matches TRBD1 (6 bases). CDR1 is LNHNV, CDR2 YYDKDF, per germline (reference sequence). The CDR3 extends over 14 amino acids. V was pared by 0 bases and J by 8 bases, with 13 bases between.

The rearrangement uses TRBV10-1 and TRBJ1-5; no reliable D call. The CDR3 runs 12 residues. Germline V CDR1 and CDR2: WNHNN, SYGVQD (reference sequence). V was shortened by 3 bases and J by 3 bases, with 3 bases between the two germline ends. The CDR3 sequence: CASSDDNQPQHF. The CDR3, as DNA: TGCGCCAGCAGTGATGACAATCAGCCCCAGCATTTT.

J is TRBJ1-2 and V is TRBV9, with 8 bases that match TRBD1. The CDR3 has 14 amino acids. Trimming cost V 4 bases and J 4 bases; bases outside gene matches: 6. The germline V gene has CDR1 SGDLS and CDR2 YYNGEE. CDR3 protein: CASSKGQVPYGYTF. The CDR3 DNA is TGTGCCAGCAGCAAGGGACAGGTGCCCTATGGCTACACCTTC.

The chain uses TRBV18 and TRBJ1-5; TRBD1 matches at 9 bases. Trimming took 3 bases from V and 3 from J; bases not matched to a gene: 3. The CDR3 runs to 15 residues. Germline CDR1 is KGHSH and CDR2 is LQKENI. The CDR3 bases are TGTGCCAGCTCACCCGGGACAGGGAACAATCAGCCCCAGCATTTT. As protein: CASSPGTGNNQPQHF.

This chain connects TRBV7-3 to TRBJ1-3; 7 nucleotides align to TRBD1. With 5 bases clipped from V and 2 bases from J, the junction kept 6 bases outside the gene matches. Germline V gives CDR1 SGHTA, CDR2 FQGTGA. The CDR3 totals 15 residues. The CDR3 loop reads CASSETGATGNTIYF. The CDR3 DNA is TGTGCCAGCAGCGAAACAGGGGCCACTGGAAACACCATATATTTT.